Shown below are 11 T cell receptor beta chains from a single sample sequenced in a study of cytomegalovirus exposure and HLA in healthy donors. Data came from immunoSEQ multiplex PCR; TCRdb stores just in-frame clones and leaves some out. Among about 260,000 clones listed, 90% were seen once. Sequences were obtained from PBMCs. All receptors derive from a young woman in good health and CMV-seronegative.

V usage is TRBV5-1 and J usage is TRBJ2-5, with 8 bases matching TRBD1. In germline, CDR1 is SGHRS, CDR2 YFSETQ. Germline trimming cut 0 bases from V and 6 bases from J; bases unmatched to any gene: 7. This CDR3 spans 15 amino acids. The DNA for the CDR3 is TGCGCCAGCAGCTTGGACGGCGGACAGGGAAAGACCCAGTACTTC. It specifies CASSLDGGQGKTQYF.

V gene TRBV11-2 combines with J gene TRBJ2-1; D is perhaps TRBD2 (6 bases). The CDR3 contains 14 residues. Trimming took 6 bases from V and 7 from J, leaving 16 bases between them. Germline CDR1 is SGHAT and CDR2 is FQNNGV. The CDR3 spells CASSRILARNEQFF. CDR3 nucleotides: TGTGCCAGCAGTCGAATCCTAGCGCGGAATGAGCAGTTCTTC.

This clone was observed a single time. V is TRBV14 and J is TRBJ2-3; D call uncertain. Germline V CDR1 and CDR2: SGHDN, FVKESK. V was cut by 4 bases and J by 5 bases, with 10 bases left in between. The CDR3 is 13 amino acids. CDR3 region: CASSRRLKDTQYF. The CDR3 region has the DNA TGTGCCAGCAGCCGCCGTCTCAAAGATACGCAGTATTTT. The full variable domain, rest sourced from reference TRBV14 and TRBJ2-3, is EAGVTQFPSHSVIEKGQTVTLRCDPISGHDNLYWYRRVMGKEIKFLLHFVKESKQDESGMPNNRFLAERTGGTYSTLKVQPAELEDSGVYFCASSRRLKDTQYFGPGTRLTVL.

The chain recombines TRBV5-1 with TRBJ2-2, with D unresolved. This CDR3 contains 14 residues. Germline-derived CDR1 and CDR2 are SGHRS and YFSETQ. V was shortened by 1 base and J by 0 bases, with 4 bases between the two germline ends. In DNA, the CDR3 is TGCGCCAGCAGCTTGAATTCGAACACCGGGGAGCTGTTTTTT. Protein: CASSLNSNTGELFF.

The CDR3 sequence: CASGTGVWSEQYF. In DNA, the CDR3 is TGTGCCAGCGGGACAGGGGTCTGGAGCGAGCAGTACTTC. The chain is built from TRBV6-1 and TRBJ2-7, with 10 positions matching TRBD1. The germline V gene has CDR1 MNHNS and CDR2 SASEGT. The CDR3 contains 13 residues. V lost 8 bases to trimming and J lost 6 bases; unmatched junction nucleotides: 7.

The chain links TRBV15 to TRBJ2-3; tentatively, D is TRBD2 (7 bases). The CDR3 length is 16 residues. Per the germline V gene, CDR1 is LNHNV and CDR2 is YYDKDF (reference sequence). Between the trimmed V and J ends, which lost 1 base and 0 bases, there was a span of 11 bases. CDR3 region: CATSRGEGGSTDTQYF. The CDR3 region has the DNA TGTGCCACCAGCAGAGGGGAGGGGGGTAGCACAGATACGCAGTATTTT.

The chain has TRBV18 and TRBJ2-5, with D perhaps matching TRBD1 (5 bases). V lost 3 bases and J 6 bases, leaving 11 bases between the germline ends. The germline V gene encodes CDR1 KGHSH and CDR2 LQKENI. The CDR3 extends over 13 amino acids. The CDR3 DNA reads TGTGCCAGCTCACCGTCAGGGCTGAAGACCCAGTACTTC. As protein: CASSPSGLKTQYF.

This sequence joins TRBV5-1 and TRBJ2-3; 8 nucleotides match TRBD2. The V gene's germline CDR1 is SGHRS and CDR2 YFSETQ. V lost 0 bases, J lost 2 bases, and 5 bases stayed unmatched. There are 16 residues in the CDR3. The CDR3 is CASSLVLAGNTDTQYF. CDR3 in DNA: TGCGCCAGCAGCTTGGTCCTAGCGGGCAACACAGATACGCAGTATTTT.

The gene calls are TRBV7-9 and TRBJ2-1, with D unclear. CDR1 is SEHNR and CDR2 is FQNEAQ in the germline V gene (reference sequence). Trimming pared 1 base from V and 5 bases from J, leaving 12 bases between. The CDR3 length is 15 residues. CDR3 bases: TGTGCCAGCAGCTTAGTGGGTAGAATCAACAATGAGCAGTTCTTC. This sequence encodes CASSLVGRINNEQFF.

The chain links TRBV11-2 to TRBJ2-3; D may be TRBD1 (5 bases). The V and J ends lost 5 bases and 2 bases respectively, with 8 bases between them. The germline V gene has CDR1 SGHAT and CDR2 FQNNGV. This CDR3 comprises 13 residues. The CDR3 region is CASSRQYTDTQYF. The CDR3, as DNA: TGTGCCAGCAGCCGACAGTACACAGATACGCAGTATTTT.

V gene TRBV5-4 combines with J gene TRBJ2-7; 8 bases map to TRBD1. There are 14 residues in the CDR3. V gave up 2 bases and J gave up 4 bases; unmatched junction bases: 5. CDR1 and CDR2 from the germline V gene are SGHNT and YYREEE (reference sequence). In DNA form, the CDR3 reads TGTGCCAGCAGCTTTTCTACAGGGGGTTACGAGCAGTACTTC. Protein sequence: CASSFSTGGYEQYF.